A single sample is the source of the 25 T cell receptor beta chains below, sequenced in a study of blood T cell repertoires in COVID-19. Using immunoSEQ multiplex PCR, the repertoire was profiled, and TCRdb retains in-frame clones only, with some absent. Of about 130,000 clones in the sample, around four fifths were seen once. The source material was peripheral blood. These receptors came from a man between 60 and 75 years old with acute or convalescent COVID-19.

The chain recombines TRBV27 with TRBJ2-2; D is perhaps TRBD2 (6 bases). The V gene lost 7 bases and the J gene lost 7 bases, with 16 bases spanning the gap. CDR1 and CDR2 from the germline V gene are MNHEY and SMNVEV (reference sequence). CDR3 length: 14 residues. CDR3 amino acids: CASNRGGKGGELFF. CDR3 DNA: TGTGCCAGCAACCGAGGAGGGAAGGGCGGGGAGCTGTTTTTT.

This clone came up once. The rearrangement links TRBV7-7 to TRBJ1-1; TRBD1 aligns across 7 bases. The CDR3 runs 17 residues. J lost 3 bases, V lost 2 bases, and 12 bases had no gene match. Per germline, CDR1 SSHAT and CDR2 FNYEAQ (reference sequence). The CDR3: CASSLTGAKREDTEAFF. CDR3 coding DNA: TGTGCCAGCAGCTTAACAGGGGCAAAGAGAGAGGACACTGAAGCTTTCTTT.

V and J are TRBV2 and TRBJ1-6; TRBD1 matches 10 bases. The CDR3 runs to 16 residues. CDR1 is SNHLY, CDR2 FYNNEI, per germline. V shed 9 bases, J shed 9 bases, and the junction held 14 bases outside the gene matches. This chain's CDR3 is CARSGTGVSSSSPLHF. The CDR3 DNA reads TGTGCCAGGTCCGGGACAGGGGTTTCTTCGAGTTCACCCCTCCACTTT.

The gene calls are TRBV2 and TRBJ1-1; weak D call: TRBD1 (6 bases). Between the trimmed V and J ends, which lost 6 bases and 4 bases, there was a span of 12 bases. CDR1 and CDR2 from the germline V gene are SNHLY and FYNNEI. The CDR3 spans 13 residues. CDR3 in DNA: TGTGCCAGCAGGGCAGGGGTGGTCACTGAAGCTTTCTTT. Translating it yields CASRAGVVTEAFF.

Written as DNA, the CDR3 is TGTGCCAGCAGCTTAAGCGGAACAACTAGCACAGATACGCAGTATTTT. It is translated as CASSLSGTTSTDTQYF. The chain carries TRBV5-6 and TRBJ2-3; D is possibly TRBD2 (5 bases). V lost 2 bases, J lost 0 bases, and 13 bases lay in between. CDR1 is SGHDT, CDR2 YYEEEE, per germline. The CDR3 is made up of 16 amino acids.

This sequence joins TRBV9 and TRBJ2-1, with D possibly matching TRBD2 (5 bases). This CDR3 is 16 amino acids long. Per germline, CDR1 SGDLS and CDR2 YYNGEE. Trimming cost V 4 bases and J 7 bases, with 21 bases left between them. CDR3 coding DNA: TGTGCCAGCAGCCCTGAACGCGGGTCTGCTAGAAATGAGCAGTTCTTC. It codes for CASSPERGSARNEQFF.

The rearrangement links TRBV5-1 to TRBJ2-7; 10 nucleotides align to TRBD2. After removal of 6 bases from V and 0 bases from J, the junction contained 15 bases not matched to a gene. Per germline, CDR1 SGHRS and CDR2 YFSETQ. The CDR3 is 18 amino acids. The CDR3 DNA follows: TGCGCCAGCACCATTCTTCCGGGAGCGGGAGGGAGCTCCTACGAGCAGTACTTC. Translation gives CASTILPGAGGSSYEQYF.

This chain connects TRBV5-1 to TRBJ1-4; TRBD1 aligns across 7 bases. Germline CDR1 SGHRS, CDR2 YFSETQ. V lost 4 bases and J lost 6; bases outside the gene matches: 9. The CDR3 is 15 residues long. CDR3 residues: CASSAGTVMDEKLFF. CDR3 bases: TGCGCCAGCAGCGCAGGGACAGTAATGGATGAAAAACTGTTTTTT.

The CDR3 here is CASSPGTSRHEQYF. The CDR3 region has the DNA TGTGCCAGCAGCCCCGGGACTAGCCGCCACGAGCAGTACTTC. The V call is TRBV7-3, the J call TRBJ2-7; 9 bases line up with TRBD2. Germline V gene sequence: CDR1 SGHTA, CDR2 FQGTGA. The CDR3 sequence is 14 residues long. The junction had 7 bases not matched to a gene; V was cut back by 5 bases and J by 5 bases.

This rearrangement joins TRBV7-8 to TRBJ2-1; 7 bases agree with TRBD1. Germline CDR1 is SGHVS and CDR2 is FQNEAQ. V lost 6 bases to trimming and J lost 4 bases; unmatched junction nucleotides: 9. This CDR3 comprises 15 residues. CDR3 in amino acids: CASSTQRGRYNEQFF. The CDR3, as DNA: TGTGCCAGCAGTACCCAGAGGGGGCGGTACAATGAGCAGTTCTTC.

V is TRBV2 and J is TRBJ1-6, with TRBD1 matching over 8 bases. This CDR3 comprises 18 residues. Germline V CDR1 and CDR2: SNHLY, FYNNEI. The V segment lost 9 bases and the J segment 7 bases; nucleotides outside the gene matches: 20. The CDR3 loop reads CARGELGTGVLPNSPLHF. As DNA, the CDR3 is TGTGCCAGAGGAGAATTGGGGACAGGCGTTCTCCCGAATTCACCCCTCCACTTT.

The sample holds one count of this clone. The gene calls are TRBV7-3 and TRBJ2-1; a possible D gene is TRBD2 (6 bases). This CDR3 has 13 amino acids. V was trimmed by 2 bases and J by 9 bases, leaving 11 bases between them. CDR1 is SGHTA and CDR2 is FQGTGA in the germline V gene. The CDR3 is CASSLRELGEQFF. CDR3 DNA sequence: TGTGCCAGCAGCTTACGGGAGCTGGGTGAGCAGTTCTTC.

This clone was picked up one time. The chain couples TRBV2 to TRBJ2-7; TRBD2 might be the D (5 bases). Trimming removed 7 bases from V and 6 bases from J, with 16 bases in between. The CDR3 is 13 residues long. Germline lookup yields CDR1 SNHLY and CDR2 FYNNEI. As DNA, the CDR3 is TGTGCCAGCATCCTCGGGGTAGGGAGCGAGCAGTACTTC. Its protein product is CASILGVGSEQYF.

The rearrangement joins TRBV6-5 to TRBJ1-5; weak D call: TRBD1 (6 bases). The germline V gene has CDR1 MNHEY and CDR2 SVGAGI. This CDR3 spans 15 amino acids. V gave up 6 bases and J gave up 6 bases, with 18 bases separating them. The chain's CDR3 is CASSRNRDPGQPQHF. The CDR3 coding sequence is TGTGCCAGCAGCCGAAACAGGGATCCAGGTCAGCCCCAGCATTTT.

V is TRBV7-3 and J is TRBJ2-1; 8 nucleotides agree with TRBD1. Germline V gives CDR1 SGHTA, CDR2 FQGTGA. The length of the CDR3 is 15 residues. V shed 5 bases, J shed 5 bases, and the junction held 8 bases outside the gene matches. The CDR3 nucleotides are TGTGCCAGCAGCCCGACCGGGACAGGAGACAATGAGCAGTTCTTC. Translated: CASSPTGTGDNEQFF. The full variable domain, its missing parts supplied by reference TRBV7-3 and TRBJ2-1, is GAGVSQTPSNKVTEKGKYVELRCDPISGHTALYWYRQSLGQGPEFLIYFQGTGAADDSGLPNDRFFAVRPEGSVSTLKIQRTERGDSAVYLCASSPTGTGDNEQFFGPGTRLTVL.

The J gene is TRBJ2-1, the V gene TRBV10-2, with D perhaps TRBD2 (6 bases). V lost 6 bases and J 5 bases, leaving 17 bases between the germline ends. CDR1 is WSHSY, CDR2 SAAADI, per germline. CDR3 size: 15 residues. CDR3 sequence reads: CASSDSGLPNNEQFF. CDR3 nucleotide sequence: TGCGCCAGCAGCGATTCCGGACTACCTAACAATGAGCAGTTCTTC.

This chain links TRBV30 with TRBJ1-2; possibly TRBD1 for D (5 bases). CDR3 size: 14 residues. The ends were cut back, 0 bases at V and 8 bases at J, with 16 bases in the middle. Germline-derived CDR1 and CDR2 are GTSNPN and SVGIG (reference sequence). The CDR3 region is CAWSVGRGIDGYTF. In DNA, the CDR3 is TGTGCCTGGAGTGTAGGTAGGGGAATTGACGGCTACACCTTC.

CDR3 residues: CATSGQGATEAFF. The CDR3 DNA reads as TGTGCCACCAGTGGACAGGGTGCCACTGAAGCTTTCTTT. The rearrangement uses TRBV24-1 and TRBJ1-1; the match to TRBD1 covers 7 bases. With 5 bases clipped from V and 4 bases from J, the junction kept 3 bases outside the gene matches. Germline loops: CDR1 KGHDR, CDR2 SFDVKD. The CDR3 length is 13 residues.

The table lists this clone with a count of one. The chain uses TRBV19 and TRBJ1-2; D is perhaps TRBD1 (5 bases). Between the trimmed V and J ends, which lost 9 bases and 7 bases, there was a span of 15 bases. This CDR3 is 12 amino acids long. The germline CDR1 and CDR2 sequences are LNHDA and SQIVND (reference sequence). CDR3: CASKGVGSGYTF. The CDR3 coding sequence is TGTGCCAGCAAAGGGGTCGGTAGTGGCTACACCTTC.

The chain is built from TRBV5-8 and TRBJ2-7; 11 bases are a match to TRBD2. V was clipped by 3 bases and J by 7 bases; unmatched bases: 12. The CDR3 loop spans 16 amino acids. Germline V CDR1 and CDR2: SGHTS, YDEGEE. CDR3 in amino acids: CASSSRRLAGSEEQYF. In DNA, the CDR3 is TGTGCCAGCAGCTCACGTAGACTAGCGGGATCGGAGGAGCAGTACTTC. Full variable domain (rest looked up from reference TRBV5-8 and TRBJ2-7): EAGVTQSPTHLIKTRGQQATLRCSPISGHTSVYWYQQALGLGLQFLLWYDEGEERNRGNFPPRFSGRQFPNYSSELNVNALELEDSALYLCASSSRRLAGSEEQYFGPGTRLTVT.

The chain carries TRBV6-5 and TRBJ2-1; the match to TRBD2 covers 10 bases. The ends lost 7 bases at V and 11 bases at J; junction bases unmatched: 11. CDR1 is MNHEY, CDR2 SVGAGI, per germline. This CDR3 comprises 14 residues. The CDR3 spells CASTAPGLASKQFF. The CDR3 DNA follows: TGTGCCAGCACCGCACCGGGACTAGCGTCTAAGCAGTTCTTC.

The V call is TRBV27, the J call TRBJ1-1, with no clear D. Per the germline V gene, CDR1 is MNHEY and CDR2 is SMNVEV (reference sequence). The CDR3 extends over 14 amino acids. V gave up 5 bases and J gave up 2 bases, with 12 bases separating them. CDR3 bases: TGTGCCAGCAGTACCTTACTGAGAAACACTGAAGCTTTCTTT. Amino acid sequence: CASSTLLRNTEAFF.

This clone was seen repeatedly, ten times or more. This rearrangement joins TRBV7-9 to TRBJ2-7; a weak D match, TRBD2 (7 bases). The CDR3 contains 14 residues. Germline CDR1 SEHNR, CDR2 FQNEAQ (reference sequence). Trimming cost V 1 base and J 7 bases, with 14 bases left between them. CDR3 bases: TGTGCCAGCAGCTTAGTCGGGGGGCCGGGGGAGCAGTACTTC. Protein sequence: CASSLVGGPGEQYF.

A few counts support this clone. The CDR3 region is CASSFTGTVGYTF. In DNA form, the CDR3 reads TGTGCCAGCAGTTTCACCGGGACAGTCGGCTACACCTTC. V and J are TRBV27 and TRBJ1-2; TRBD1 agrees at 7 bases. Germline CDR1 MNHEY, CDR2 SMNVEV (reference sequence). Trimming cost V 3 bases and J 8 bases; bases outside gene matches: 6. The length of the CDR3 is 13 residues.

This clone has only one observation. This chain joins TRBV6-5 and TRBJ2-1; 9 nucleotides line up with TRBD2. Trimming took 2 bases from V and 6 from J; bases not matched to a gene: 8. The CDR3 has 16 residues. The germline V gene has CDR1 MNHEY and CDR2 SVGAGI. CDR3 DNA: TGTGCCAGCAGTTACCTCTCGGGACTAGCACGCAATGAGCAGTTCTTC. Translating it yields CASSYLSGLARNEQFF.